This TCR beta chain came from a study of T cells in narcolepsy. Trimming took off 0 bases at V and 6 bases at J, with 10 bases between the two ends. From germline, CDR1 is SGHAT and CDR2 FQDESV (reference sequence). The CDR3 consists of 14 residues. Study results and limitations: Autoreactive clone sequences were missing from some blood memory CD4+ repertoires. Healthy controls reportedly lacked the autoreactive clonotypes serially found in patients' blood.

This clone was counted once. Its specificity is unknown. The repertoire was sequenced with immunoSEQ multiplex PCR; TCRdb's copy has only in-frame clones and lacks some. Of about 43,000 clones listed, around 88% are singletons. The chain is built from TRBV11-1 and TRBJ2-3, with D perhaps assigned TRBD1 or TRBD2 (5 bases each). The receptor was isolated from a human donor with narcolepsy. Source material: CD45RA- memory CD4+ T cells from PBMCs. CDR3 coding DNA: TGTGCCAGCAGCTTAGCGGGACGGGCCGATACGCAGTATTTT. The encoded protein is CASSLAGRADTQYF.